The present TCR beta chain was sequenced within a study of hypomethylating agent response in myelodysplastic syndrome (dated by TCRdb to the early 2020s). About the investigation overall: Patients were treated with the hypomethylating agents azacitidine (most of the 11) or decitabine (3 of 11). The cohort included several male and 2 female myelodysplastic syndrome patients. Patients had a mean age of about 78 +/- 6.2 years, and a diploid cytogenetic profile was the most common. TET2 was the most frequent mutation, present in about 45% of the 11 patients. Six patients responded with complete response or hematologic improvement, and a few patients were non-responders. Response was defined as complete response or hematologic improvement, and patients meeting neither criterion were classed as non-responders.

Bulk bone marrow was analyzed without sorting T-cell subsets. TCR beta CDR3 regions were immunosequenced from bone marrow of over nine myelodysplastic syndrome patients before and after hypomethylating agent therapy. For longitudinal repertoire tracking, every patient provided one baseline bone marrow and two to three bone marrows collected at different post-treatment timepoints. Genomic DNA was isolated from whole bone marrow, and DNA quality was assessed with TapeStation, NanoDrop OneC and PicoGreen assays. The V and J ends are trimmed by 5 bases and 2 bases, leaving 18 bases between them. Measured from the cysteine to the phenylalanine, the CDR3 is 15 residues long. Only CDR3 DNA is held: 45 bases, read in frame from base 1. The germline V gene encodes CDR1 SQVTM and CDR2 ANQGSEA. Receptor amplification or capture employed the immunoSEQ multiplex PCR assay. Survey resolution was used, with two replicates of about 200 ng each, totaling about 400 ng of DNA per sample. Using multiplex PCR primers aimed at V and J genes, the hsTCRB kit picked up rearranged TCRB sequences in genomic DNA. The CDR3 region was amplified in a first PCR of roughly 33 cycles using the QIAGEN Multiplex PCR Kit. An approximately 8-cycle second PCR added sample barcodes and Illumina adapters to each replicate. Pooled libraries were quantified using a QuantStudio 6 and the KAPA library quantification kit. Approximately 14 pM of pooled libraries went onto an Illumina MiSeq for sequencing, using single-end reads of 156 cycles plus an index read of 15 cycles. The original pipeline was this. Of 168,753 unique clonotypes, less than 2% were flagged by VDJdb annotation as previously reported viral-epitope-specific clonotypes. Raw reads were processed into normalized, annotated TCRB repertoires with the immunoSEQ Data Assistant and immunoSEQ Analyzer. BioAnalyzer and version 0.6.5 of the immunarch R package were the tools used for clonotype analysis. Every repertoire was downsampled to the clone count of the smallest repertoire before richness was estimated. Fisher's exact tests classified clonotypes as expanded, contracted or novel, with novel meaning zero frequency before treatment. Significantly changed CDR3 beta sequences were clustered with GLIPH2 using simulation_depth=1000 and kmer_min_depth=3, and CDR3s shorter than five residues were excluded. Not all clones reach the TCRdb copy of this immuneACCESS table, which keeps in-frame sequences only. Checked studies attribute under half of the gap to unresolved V genes and leave the rest unexplained. That table furnishes V, J and clone size, whereas the DNA furnished D and trimming. This sample comprises 3,500 to 4,500 clones, roughly four fifths of them detected only once. Jointly, the top ten make up about 20% of the sample.

General conclusions and limits of the study: Novel clonotypes emerged more often in responders, while non-responders showed more contracted clonotypes after treatment. A possible recognition of novel MDS antigens by the shared GLIPH2 clusters was not confirmed and needs experimental validation. Only ten or so patients were analyzed, so the cohort was small. The healthy control donors were not matched in age to the MDS patients, and this mismatch could have affected the comparison between MDS and healthy donors. No significant change in richness, rarefaction diversity or clonality was detected after hypomethylating agent treatment, either across all patients or within response groups.

A note on this clone: No cognate antigen has been identified for it. The record has no base qualities; no much larger clone is one base away.

Sequenced material: bone marrow, taken before or after starting hypomethylating agent treatment for myelodysplastic syndrome (not recorded which). This sequence was found in a human donor with myelodysplastic syndrome. The sequence joins TRBV29-1 to TRBJ1-2, with a tentative D gene TRBD1 over 6 matching bases. CDR3 reads: CSVILQGRENYGYTF. The DNA sequence follows: TGCAGCGTTATATTACAGGGAAGGGAGAACTATGGCTACACCTTC.